Listed here are 27 T cell receptor beta chains from one sample, sequenced in a study of T cell changes during pregnancy in multiple sclerosis. Libraries were prepared by immunoSEQ multiplex PCR; TCRdb keeps only in-frame clonotypes and omits some of them. This sample has under 85,000 clones, with roughly 94% found just once. The sample in question was peripheral blood, obtained in the third trimester of pregnancy. These receptors were taken from a female donor with multiple sclerosis, enrolled in a pregnancy study.

The genes are TRBV6-4 and TRBJ1-5; D might be TRBD1 (6 bases). The germline gives CDR1 MRHNA, CDR2 SNTAGT. CDR3 size: 15 residues. V was clipped by 6 bases and J by 2 bases, with 14 bases between them. This CDR3 reads CASRGGPVGNQPQHF. Written as DNA, the CDR3 is TGTGCCAGCAGGGGGGGGCCGGTAGGCAATCAGCCCCAGCATTTT.

The rearrangement joins TRBV5-1 to TRBJ2-5, with 7 bases lining up with TRBD1. CDR3 size: 15 residues. The ends lost 3 bases at V and 2 bases at J; junction bases unmatched: 7. The germline V gene encodes CDR1 SGHRS and CDR2 YFSETQ. CDR3 in amino acids: CASSSNRGPQETQYF. CDR3 nucleotides: TGCGCCAGCAGCTCGAACAGGGGACCGCAAGAGACCCAGTACTTC.

This rearrangement joins TRBV27 to TRBJ2-3, with D perhaps matching TRBD2 (6 bases). V was clipped by 0 bases and J by 0 bases, with 7 bases between them. The CDR3 spans 15 residues. Germline CDR1 reads MNHEY; CDR2 reads SMNVEV (reference sequence). The CDR3, as DNA: TGTGCCAGCAGTTTATCTGGGGGGAGCACAGATACGCAGTATTTT. Translated, it gives CASSLSGGSTDTQYF.

This chain connects TRBV29-1 to TRBJ2-1; 7 bases agree with TRBD2. V was pared by 4 bases and J by 9 bases, with 12 bases of the junction left unmatched. CDR1 is SQVTM, CDR2 ANQGSEA, per germline. This CDR3 contains 14 residues. In DNA form, the CDR3 reads TGCAGCGTTGGCCGGGGGGACCCTACTGTTGAGCAGTTCTTC. Its protein product is CSVGRGDPTVEQFF.

This chain links TRBV5-4 with TRBJ1-6; 9 positions match TRBD1. Trimming cost V 4 bases and J 7 bases; bases outside gene matches: 9. The germline CDR1 and CDR2 sequences are SGHNT and YYREEE (reference sequence). This CDR3 has 16 residues. DNA for the CDR3: TGTGCCAGCAGCATGGGACAGGGACGCCAGAATTCACCCCTCCACTTT. This translates into CASSMGQGRQNSPLHF.

The genes are TRBV6-5 and TRBJ1-2; tentatively, D is TRBD1 (5 bases). Germline V lookup: CDR1 MNHEY, CDR2 SVGAGI. The CDR3 runs 14 residues. Between the trimmed V and J ends, which lost 7 bases and 0 bases, there was a span of 12 bases. The CDR3 reads CASNPAGPNYGYTF. The CDR3 DNA reads TGTGCCAGCAATCCGGCGGGGCCTAACTATGGCTACACCTTC.

Only one count was recorded for this clone. V is TRBV7-3 and J is TRBJ2-1, with 10 bases aligning to TRBD2. The CDR3 is 13 residues long. Trimming at V came to 6 bases and at J to 10 bases, leaving 6 bases not matched to a gene. In germline, CDR1 is SGHTA, CDR2 FQGTGA. For the CDR3, the DNA is TGTGCCAGCAGTATAGCGGGGGGCGGGGAGCAGTTCTTC. Translating it yields CASSIAGGGEQFF.

The chain employs TRBV5-8 and TRBJ1-2; 8 bases fit TRBD1. This CDR3 comprises 15 residues. The V and J ends lost 4 bases and 0 bases, in that order; junction bases with no gene match: 5. Germline loops: CDR1 SGHTS, CDR2 YDEGEE. The CDR3 coding sequence is TGTGCCAGCAGCAACCGGGGACAGGCTAACTATGGCTACACCTTC. Its translation: CASSNRGQANYGYTF.

The V gene is TRBV29-1, the J gene TRBJ2-3; 8 positions match TRBD1. Germline V gene lookup returns CDR1 SQVTM and CDR2 ANQGSEA. Germline trimming cut 6 bases from V and 1 base from J; bases unmatched to any gene: 9. The CDR3 runs to 15 residues. The CDR3 loop is CSVTDRAVGTDTQYF. DNA of the CDR3: TGCAGCGTCACGGACAGGGCGGTGGGCACAGATACGCAGTATTTT.

The chain employs TRBV9 and TRBJ1-1; D ambiguous. The CDR3 spans 15 residues. V lost 0 bases to trimming and J lost 0 bases, with 9 bases between them. The germline gives CDR1 SGDLS, CDR2 YYNGEE. The CDR3 loop reads CASSVGVRLNTEAFF. CDR3 bases: TGTGCCAGCAGCGTAGGGGTGAGGTTGAACACTGAAGCTTTCTTT.

The V and J genes are TRBV6-6 and TRBJ2-3, with D tentatively TRBD2 (6 bases). The CDR3 contains 15 residues. The ends were cut back, 9 bases at V and 3 bases at J, with 19 bases in the middle. Germline lookup yields CDR1 MNHNY and CDR2 SVGAGI (reference sequence). In DNA form, the CDR3 reads TGTGCCAGTAATCCCGGACGGGGAGGTACAGATACGCAGTATTTT. Its translation is CASNPGRGGTDTQYF.

This clone occurred once. This rearrangement joins TRBV19 to TRBJ2-1; D unclear. Germline V lookup: CDR1 LNHDA, CDR2 SQIVND (reference sequence). This CDR3 has 15 residues. V was clipped by 3 bases and J by 1 base, with 10 bases between them. For the CDR3, the DNA is TGTGCCAGTAGTATGTGGCAGGAATCCTACAATGAGCAGTTCTTC. This translates into CASSMWQESYNEQFF.

The chain couples TRBV9 to TRBJ2-5, with D maybe TRBD1 (6 bases). Trimming pared 2 bases from V and 2 bases from J, leaving 13 bases between. The CDR3 spans 15 residues. The germline V gene encodes CDR1 SGDLS and CDR2 YYNGEE. Written as DNA, the CDR3 is TGTGCCAGCAGCGTTTCAGGGGCCGAGCAAGAGACCCAGTACTTC. It is translated as CASSVSGAEQETQYF.

V is TRBV20-1 and J is TRBJ1-3; D is unresolved. Trimming cost V 5 bases and J 2 bases, with 4 bases left between them. The CDR3 is 11 residues long. CDR1 is DFQATT and CDR2 is SNEGSKA in the germline V gene (reference sequence). The CDR3 nucleotides are TGCAGTGCTTCCACTGGAAACACCATATATTTT. Protein: CSASTGNTIYF.

The chain couples TRBV5-6 to TRBJ1-4, with TRBD1 as a possible D gene (5 bases). Trimming stripped 2 bases from V and 0 bases from J, with 14 bases between. Germline lookup yields CDR1 SGHDT and CDR2 YYEEEE. The CDR3 consists of 17 residues. The CDR3 DNA reads TGTGCCAGCAGCTTCTTTCTTTCGGGGGCAACTAATGAAAAACTGTTTTTT. Its translation: CASSFFLSGATNEKLFF. Full variable domain (missing parts from reference TRBV5-6 and TRBJ1-4): DAGVTQSPTHLIKTRGQQVTLRCSPKSGHDTVSWYQQALGQGPQFIFQYYEEEERQRGNFPDRFSGHQFPNYSSELNVNALLLGDSALYLCASSFFLSGATNEKLFFGSGTQLSVL.

The chain links TRBV10-3 to TRBJ2-7; 7 bases match TRBD1. This CDR3 region has 12 residues. After removal of 10 bases from V and 5 bases from J, the junction contained 8 bases not matched to a gene. Germline V gives CDR1 ENHRY, CDR2 SYGVKD. The CDR3 sequence is CATLQGSHEQYF. The CDR3 DNA reads as TGTGCCACACTACAGGGGAGCCACGAGCAGTACTTC.

The chain carries TRBV5-1 and TRBJ2-5; 7 nucleotides line up with TRBD1. The CDR3 length is 14 residues. Germline CDR1 and CDR2: SGHRS and YFSETQ. The V segment lost 3 bases and the J segment 2 bases; nucleotides outside the gene matches: 4. In DNA form, the CDR3 reads TGCGCCAGCAGCTATACGGGACAGCAAGAGACCCAGTACTTC. It codes for CASSYTGQQETQYF.

This clone showed up just once. The chain uses TRBV7-9 and TRBJ2-5, with TRBD1 matching over 8 bases. V gave up 0 bases and J gave up 4 bases; unmatched junction bases: 4. The germline gives CDR1 SEHNR, CDR2 FQNEAQ (reference sequence). The CDR3 totals 15 residues. Here the CDR3 reads CASSLARGQVETQYF. DNA for the CDR3: TGTGCCAGCAGCTTAGCCAGGGGGCAAGTAGAGACCCAGTACTTC.

The chain is built from TRBV2 and TRBJ2-7; possible D gene TRBD2, 6 bases. Germline V CDR1 and CDR2: SNHLY, FYNNEI. This CDR3 spans 13 amino acids. Trimming stripped 8 bases from V and 6 bases from J, with 17 bases between. This CDR3 reads CASGGTGLGEQYF. The CDR3 DNA follows: TGTGCCAGCGGAGGGACGGGCCTCGGCGAGCAGTACTTC.

This chain uses TRBV11-1 with TRBJ2-7; 7 bases agree with TRBD1. Germline CDR1 and CDR2: SGHAT and FQDESV (reference sequence). The CDR3 length is 15 residues. Losses at the gene ends were 5 bases for V and 0 bases for J; bases not matched to a gene: 7. The CDR3 protein is CASSRPGQLSYEQYF. CDR3 DNA: TGTGCCAGCAGCCGACCGGGACAGCTCTCCTACGAGCAGTACTTC.

This sequence joins TRBV30 and TRBJ2-3, with TRBD2 identical over 8 bases. Per germline, CDR1 GTSNPN and CDR2 SVGIG (reference sequence). J was trimmed by 3 bases and V by 5 bases; bases with no gene match: 4. The CDR3 covers 13 residues. CDR3 coding DNA: TGTGCCTGGCGGGGGGGCTTGACAGATACGCAGTATTTT. The encoded protein is CAWRGGLTDTQYF.

This clone was recorded only once. This chain links TRBV11-3 with TRBJ2-5, with TRBD2 matching 7 bases. The CDR3 is made up of 13 amino acids. J was trimmed by 7 bases and V by 6 bases; bases with no gene match: 8. Germline V gives CDR1 SGHNT, CDR2 YENEEA. CDR3 region: CASSPGGEGTQYF. CDR3 nucleotide sequence: TGTGCCAGCAGTCCAGGAGGGGAGGGGACCCAGTACTTC.

The chain couples TRBV9 to TRBJ2-2; tentatively, D is TRBD2 (7 bases). Germline V lookup: CDR1 SGDLS, CDR2 YYNGEE. This CDR3 spans 17 amino acids. Trimming cost V 4 bases and J 5 bases, with 21 bases left between them. The CDR3 is CASSFNVGGGRTGELFF. The DNA for the CDR3 is TGTGCCAGCAGCTTTAATGTAGGGGGGGGCCGGACCGGGGAGCTGTTTTTT. Filled out from reference TRBV9 and TRBJ2-2, the complete variable domain reads DSGVTQTPKHLITATGQRVTLRCSPRSGDLSVYWYQQSLDQGLQFLIQYYNGEERAKGNILERFSAQQFPDLHSELNLSSLELGDSALYFCASSFNVGGGRTGELFFGEGSRLTVL.

This rearrangement joins TRBV4-2 to TRBJ2-7, with D unclear. The V end lost 1 base, the J end lost 6 bases, and 10 bases lay between the germline ends. The length of the CDR3 is 13 residues. Germline lookup yields CDR1 LGHNA and CDR2 YNFKEQ. The CDR3 sequence: CASSQVPYSEQYF. In DNA, the CDR3 is TGTGCCAGCAGCCAAGTTCCTTATTCCGAGCAGTACTTC.

Remarks on this clone: One junction end disagrees with the germline gene, perhaps due to a read error. The chain employs TRBV25-1 and TRBJ2-7; D is uncertain. The CDR3 is 12 residues long. Germline V gives CDR1 MGHDK, CDR2 SYGVNS. CDR3 protein: CASSELVTPPHF. CDR3 DNA sequence: TGTGCCAGCAGTGAATTGGTAACTCCCCCGCACTTC.

The chain employs TRBV5-4 and TRBJ2-1; 12 nucleotides match TRBD2. The germline gives CDR1 SGHNT, CDR2 YYREEE (reference sequence). V gave up 0 bases and J gave up 9 bases; unmatched junction bases: 7. The CDR3 contains 16 residues. The CDR3 DNA follows: TGTGCCAGCAGCTTGGGGCTAGCGGGGGGGCTTGGTGAGCAGTTCTTC. Its translation is CASSLGLAGGLGEQFF. Looking up the rest from reference TRBV5-4 and TRBJ2-1 gives the full variable domain: ETGVTQSPTHLIKTRGQQVTLRCSSQSGHNTVSWYQQALGQGPQFIFQYYREEENGRGNFPPRFSGLQFPNYSSELNVNALELDDSALYLCASSLGLAGGLGEQFFGPGTRLTVL.

The V and J genes are TRBV30 and TRBJ1-1; 8 nucleotides agree with TRBD1. CDR1 is GTSNPN, CDR2 SVGIG, per germline (reference sequence). V was clipped by 3 bases and J by 7 bases; unmatched bases: 10. The CDR3 totals 14 residues. The CDR3 DNA is TGTGCCTGGAGAAAGACAGGGGTCTTTGGTGAAGCTTTCTTT. Translating it yields CAWRKTGVFGEAFF.